This T cell receptor (beta chain) was profiled in a study of T-cell reconstitution after alpha-beta-depleted transplantation in children. From germline, CDR1 is KGHSH and CDR2 LQKENI. This CDR3 spans 14 amino acids. Trimming pared 2 bases from V and 4 bases from J, leaving 9 bases between. For TCRbeta, the library was prepared with unique molecular identifiers. TCRdb recomputed calls from the PCR reads with MiXCR, one row per CDR3 protein. This sample yields approximately 420,000 distinct CDR3 sequences, of which about a tenth are seen a single time; roughly 6% belongs to the top ten. This receptor was taken from a human donor who donated a stem cell graft to a child with acute myeloid leukemia. Source: PBMCs from the stem cell graft donor, taken from the stem cell graft. The V gene is TRBV18, the J gene TRBJ1-3, with D unresolved. CDR3 residues: CASSPAGEGNTIYF. The CDR3 coding sequence is TGTGCCAGCTCACCAGCCGGGGAAGGAAACACCATATATTTT.